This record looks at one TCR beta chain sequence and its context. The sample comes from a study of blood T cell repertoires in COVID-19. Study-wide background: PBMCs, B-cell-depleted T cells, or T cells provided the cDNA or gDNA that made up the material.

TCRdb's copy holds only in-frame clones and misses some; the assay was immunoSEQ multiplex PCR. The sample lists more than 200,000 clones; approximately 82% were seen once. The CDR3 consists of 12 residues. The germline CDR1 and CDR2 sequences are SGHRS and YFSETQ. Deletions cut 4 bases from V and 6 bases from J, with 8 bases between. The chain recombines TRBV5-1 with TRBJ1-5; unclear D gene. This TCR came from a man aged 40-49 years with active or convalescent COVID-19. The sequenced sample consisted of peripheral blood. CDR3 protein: CASSTYTQPQHF. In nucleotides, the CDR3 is TGCGCCAGCAGCACTTATACTCAGCCCCAGCATTTT.